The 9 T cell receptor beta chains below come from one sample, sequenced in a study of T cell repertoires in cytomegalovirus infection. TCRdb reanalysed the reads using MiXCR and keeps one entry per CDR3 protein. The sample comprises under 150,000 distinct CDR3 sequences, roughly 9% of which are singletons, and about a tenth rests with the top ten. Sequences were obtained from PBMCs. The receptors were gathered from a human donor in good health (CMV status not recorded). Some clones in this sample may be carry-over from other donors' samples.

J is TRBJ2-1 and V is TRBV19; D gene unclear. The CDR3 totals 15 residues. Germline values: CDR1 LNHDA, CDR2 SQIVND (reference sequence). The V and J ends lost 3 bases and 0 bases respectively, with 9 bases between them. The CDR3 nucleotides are TGTGCCAGTAGTATGGGGTCCCCCTCCTACAATGAGCAGTTCTTC. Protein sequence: CASSMGSPSYNEQFF.

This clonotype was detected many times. The CDR3 DNA is TGTGCCAGCAGCTTTAGTACTAGCGGGGGCGTAGATACGCAGTATTTT. This translates into CASSFSTSGGVDTQYF. The chain joins TRBV7-3 to TRBJ2-3, with 11 bases aligning to TRBD2. CDR1 and CDR2 (germline): SGHTA, FQGTGA. The CDR3 runs 16 residues. Trimming took 3 bases from V and 5 from J; bases not matched to a gene: 7.

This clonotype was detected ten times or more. In nucleotides, the CDR3 is TGTGCCAGCAGGACAACAGGGTCTGACGAAGCTTTCTTT. This translates into CASRTTGSDEAFF. The chain joins TRBV12-3 or TRBV12-4 to TRBJ1-1; possible D gene TRBD1, 6 bases. V was trimmed by 6 bases and J by 8 bases, leaving 16 bases between them. CDR3 length: 13 amino acids.

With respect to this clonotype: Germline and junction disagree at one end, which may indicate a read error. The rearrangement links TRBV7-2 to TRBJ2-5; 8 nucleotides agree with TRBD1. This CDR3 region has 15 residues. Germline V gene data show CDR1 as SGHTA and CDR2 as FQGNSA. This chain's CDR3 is CARSPRTGRQEPQYF. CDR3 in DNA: TGTGCCCGCAGCCCCCGGACAGGGCGCCAAGAGCCCCAGTACTTC.

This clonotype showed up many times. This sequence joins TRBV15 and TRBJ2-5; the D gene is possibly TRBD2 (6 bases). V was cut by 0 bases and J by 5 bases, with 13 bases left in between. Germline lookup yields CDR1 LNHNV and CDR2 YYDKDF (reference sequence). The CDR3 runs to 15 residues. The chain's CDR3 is CATSRDLGGTETQYF. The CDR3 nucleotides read TGTGCCACCAGCAGAGATCTCGGCGGGACGGAGACCCAGTACTTC.

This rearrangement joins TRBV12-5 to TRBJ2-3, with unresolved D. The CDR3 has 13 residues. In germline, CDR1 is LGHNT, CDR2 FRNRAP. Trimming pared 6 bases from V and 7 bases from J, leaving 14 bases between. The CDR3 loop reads CASGATLMNTQYF. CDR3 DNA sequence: TGTGCTAGTGGGGCTACCCTCATGAATACGCAGTATTTT.

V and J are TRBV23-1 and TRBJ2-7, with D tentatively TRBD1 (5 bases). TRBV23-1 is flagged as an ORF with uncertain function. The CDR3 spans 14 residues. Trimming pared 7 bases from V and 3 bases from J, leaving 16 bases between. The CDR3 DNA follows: TGCGCCAGCACGCACGTAGGGGCTATCTACGAGCAGTACTTC. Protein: CASTHVGAIYEQYF.

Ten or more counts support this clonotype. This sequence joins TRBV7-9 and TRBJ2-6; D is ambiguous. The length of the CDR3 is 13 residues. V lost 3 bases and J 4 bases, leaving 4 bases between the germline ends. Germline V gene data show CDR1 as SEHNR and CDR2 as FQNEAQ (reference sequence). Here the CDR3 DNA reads TGTGCCAGCAGCTTTCGAGGGGCCAACGTCCTGACTTTC. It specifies CASSFRGANVLTF.

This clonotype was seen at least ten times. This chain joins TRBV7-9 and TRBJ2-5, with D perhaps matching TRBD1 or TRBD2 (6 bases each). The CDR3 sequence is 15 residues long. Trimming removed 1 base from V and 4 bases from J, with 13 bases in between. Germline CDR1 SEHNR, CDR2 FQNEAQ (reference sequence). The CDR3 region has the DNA TGTGCCAGCAGCTTAGGCGGGACAATGGGAGAGACCCAGTACTTC. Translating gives CASSLGGTMGETQYF.